This TCR beta chain appears in the sequencing data of a study of T-cell reconstitution after alpha-beta-depleted transplantation in children. V dropped 2 bases and J dropped 3; count of bases not matched to a gene: 12. CDR3 size: 17 residues. It was with unique molecular identifiers that the TCRbeta library was prepared. TCRdb re-called the PCR reads with MiXCR, one entry per CDR3 protein. In the table there are about 610,000 distinct CDR3 sequences, under 12% of which are singletons. This clonotype came up many times. This TCR was recovered from a human donor who donated a stem cell graft to a child with acute myeloid leukemia. Sequencing was performed on PBMCs from the stem cell graft donor, taken from the stem cell graft. The chain employs TRBV12-3 or TRBV12-4 and TRBJ1-2; TRBD1 matches at 7 bases. The CDR3 sequence: CASSLRGGDRYDYGYTF. DNA for the CDR3: TGTGCCAGCAGTTTAAGGGGAGGGGACAGATATGACTATGGCTACACCTTC.